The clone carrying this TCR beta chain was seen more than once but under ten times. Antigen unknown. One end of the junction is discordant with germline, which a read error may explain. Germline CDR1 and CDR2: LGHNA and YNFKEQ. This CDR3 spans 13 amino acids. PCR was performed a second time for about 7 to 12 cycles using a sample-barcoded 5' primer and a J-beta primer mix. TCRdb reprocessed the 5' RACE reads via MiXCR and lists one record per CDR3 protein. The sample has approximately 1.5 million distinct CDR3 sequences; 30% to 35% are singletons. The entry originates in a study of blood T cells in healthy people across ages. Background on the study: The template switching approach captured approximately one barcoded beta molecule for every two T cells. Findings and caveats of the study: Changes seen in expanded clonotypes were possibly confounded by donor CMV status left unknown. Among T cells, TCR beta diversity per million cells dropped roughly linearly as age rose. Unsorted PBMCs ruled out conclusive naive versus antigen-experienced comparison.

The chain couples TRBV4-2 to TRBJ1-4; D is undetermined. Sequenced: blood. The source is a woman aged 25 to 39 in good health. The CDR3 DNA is TGTGCCAGCACACGGTGGCCCGGGGAAAAACGGTTTTTT. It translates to CASTRWPGEKRFF.